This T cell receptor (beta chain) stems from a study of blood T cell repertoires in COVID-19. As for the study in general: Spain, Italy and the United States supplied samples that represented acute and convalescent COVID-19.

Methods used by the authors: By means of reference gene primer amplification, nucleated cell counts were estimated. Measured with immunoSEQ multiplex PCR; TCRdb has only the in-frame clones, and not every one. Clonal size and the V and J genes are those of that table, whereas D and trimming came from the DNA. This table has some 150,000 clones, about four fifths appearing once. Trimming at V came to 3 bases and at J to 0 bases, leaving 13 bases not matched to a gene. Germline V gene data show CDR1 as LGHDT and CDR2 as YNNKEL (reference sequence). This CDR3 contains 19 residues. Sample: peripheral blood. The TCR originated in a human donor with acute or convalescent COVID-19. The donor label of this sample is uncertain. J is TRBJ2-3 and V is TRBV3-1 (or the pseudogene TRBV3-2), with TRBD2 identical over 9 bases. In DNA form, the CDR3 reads TGTGCCAGCAGCCACTTTGGAGCGGGGGGTCTCACTAGCACAGATACGCAGTATTTT. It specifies CASSHFGAGGLTSTDTQYF.